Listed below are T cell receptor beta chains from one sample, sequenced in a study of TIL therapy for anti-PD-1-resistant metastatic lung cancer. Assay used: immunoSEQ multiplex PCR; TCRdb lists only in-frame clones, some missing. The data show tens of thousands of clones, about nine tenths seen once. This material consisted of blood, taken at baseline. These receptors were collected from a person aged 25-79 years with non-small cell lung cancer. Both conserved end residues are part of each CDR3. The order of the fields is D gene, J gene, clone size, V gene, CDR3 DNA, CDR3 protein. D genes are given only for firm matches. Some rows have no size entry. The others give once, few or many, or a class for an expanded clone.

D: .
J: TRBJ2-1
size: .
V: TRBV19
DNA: TGTGCCAGTCGCTCCTCAGCGCAGGGGTACAATGAGCAGTTCTTC
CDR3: CASRSSAQGYNEQFF

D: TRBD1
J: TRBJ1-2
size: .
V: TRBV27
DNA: TGTGCCAGCAGTTCAGGGGGCGCCTATGGCTACACCTTC
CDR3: CASSSGGAYGYTF

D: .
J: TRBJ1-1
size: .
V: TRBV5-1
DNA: TGCGCCAGCAGCTTCGGTGGGGTGAACACTGAAGCTTTCTTT
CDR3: CASSFGGVNTEAFF

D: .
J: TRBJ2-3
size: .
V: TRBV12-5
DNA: TGTGCTAGTGGTTTCAATAGGCAAGCAGATACGCAGTATTTT
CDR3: CASGFNRQADTQYF

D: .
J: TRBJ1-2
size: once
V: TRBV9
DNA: TGTGCCAGCAGCGAGGGGGTCTGGGACGGTGGCTACACCTTC
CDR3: CASSEGVWDGGYTF

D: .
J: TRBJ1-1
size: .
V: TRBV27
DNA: TGTGCCAGCAGTTTAGGGAAGAACACTGAAGCTTTCTTT
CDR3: CASSLGKNTEAFF

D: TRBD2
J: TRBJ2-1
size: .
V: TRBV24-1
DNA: TGTGCCACCCAAACGGGCGGGGGGGCTTCCAATGAGCAGTTCTTC
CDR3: CATQTGGGASNEQFF

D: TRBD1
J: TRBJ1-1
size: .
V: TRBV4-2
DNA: TGTGCCAGCAGCCAGGAGACAGGGGAGACTGAAGCTTTCTTT
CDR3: CASSQETGETEAFF

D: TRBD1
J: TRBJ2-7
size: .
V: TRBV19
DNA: TGTGCCAGTCCCCCACAACGAGGGACAGGGGCCGAGCAGTACTTC
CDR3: CASPPQRGTGAEQYF

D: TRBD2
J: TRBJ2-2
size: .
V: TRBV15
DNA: TGTGCCACCAGCGCCCACCTAGCGGGAGCCAACACCGGGGAGCTGTTTTTT
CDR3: CATSAHLAGANTGELFF

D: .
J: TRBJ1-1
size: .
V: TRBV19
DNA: TGTGCCAGTAGTATAGGGGGGACACCGAACACTGAAGCTTTCTTT
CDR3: CASSIGGTPNTEAFF

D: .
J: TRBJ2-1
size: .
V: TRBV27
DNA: TGTGCCAGCAAGGGGGACCCGTACAATGAGCAGTTCTTC
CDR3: CASKGDPYNEQFF

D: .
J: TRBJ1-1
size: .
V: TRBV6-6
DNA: TGTGCCAGCAGTTACGGCCAGGCGAACACTGAAGCTTTCTTT
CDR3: CASSYGQANTEAFF

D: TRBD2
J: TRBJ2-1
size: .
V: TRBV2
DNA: TGTGCCAGCAGGGTAGCGGGGAACTCCTACAATGAGCAGTTCTTC
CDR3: CASRVAGNSYNEQFF

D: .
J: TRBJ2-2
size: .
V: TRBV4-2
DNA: TGTGCCAGCAGCCGAGAGGACAGTTCGAACACCGGGGAGCTGTTTTTT
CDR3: CASSREDSSNTGELFF

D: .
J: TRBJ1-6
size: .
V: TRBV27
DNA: TGTGCCACCACCCTCCGGGCTCAAACTTCACCCCTCCACTTT
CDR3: CATTLRAQTSPLHF

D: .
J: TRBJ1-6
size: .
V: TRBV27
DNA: TGTGCCAGCAGTCCAAGAGCGACAGCCAACTATAATTCACCCCTCCACTTT
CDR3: CASSPRATANYNSPLHF

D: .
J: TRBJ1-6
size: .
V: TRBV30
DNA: TGTGCCTGGAGGACCGGGGGTTTCAATAATTCACCCCTCCACTTT
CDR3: CAWRTGGFNNSPLHF

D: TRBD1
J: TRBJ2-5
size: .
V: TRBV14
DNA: TGTGCCAGCAGCCCGGGACAGGGGGCTCTCGGGGAGACCCAGTACTTC
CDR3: CASSPGQGALGETQYF

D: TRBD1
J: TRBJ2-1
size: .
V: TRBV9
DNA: TGTGCCAGCAGCTCCCGACAGGGTAATTACAATGAGCAGTTCTTC
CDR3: CASSSRQGNYNEQFF

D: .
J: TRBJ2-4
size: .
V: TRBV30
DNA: TGTGCCTGGAGTCCACGGGACACAGCCAAAAACATTCAGTACTTC
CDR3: CAWSPRDTAKNIQYF

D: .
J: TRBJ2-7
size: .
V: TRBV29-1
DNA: TGCAGCGTTGCCCTTATTGCAGACGAGCAGTACTTC
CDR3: CSVALIADEQYF

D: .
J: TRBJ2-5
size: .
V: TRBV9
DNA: TGTGCCAGCAGCGTAGTTGGAAAGAGTCAAGAGACCCAGTACTTC
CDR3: CASSVVGKSQETQYF

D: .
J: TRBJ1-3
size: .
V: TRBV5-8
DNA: TGTGCCAGCAGCTTGGTAGAGGGGACGGACACCATATATTTT
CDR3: CASSLVEGTDTIYF

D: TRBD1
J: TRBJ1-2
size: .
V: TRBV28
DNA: TGTGCCAGCAGAAGGGGGACAGCTGGCTATGGCTACACCTTC
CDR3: CASRRGTAGYGYTF

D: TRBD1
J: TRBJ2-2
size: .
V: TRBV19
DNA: TGTGCCAGTAGTATGGACAGGGGAACCGGGGAGCTGTTTTTT
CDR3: CASSMDRGTGELFF

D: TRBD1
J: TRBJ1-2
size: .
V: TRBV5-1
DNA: TGCGCCAGCAGCTTGAGGGGGCAGGACTATGGCTACACCTTC
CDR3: CASSLRGQDYGYTF

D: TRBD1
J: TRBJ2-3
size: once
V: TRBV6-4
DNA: TGTGCCAGCAGTGGACAGGGGGTCGATACGCAGTATTTT
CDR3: CASSGQGVDTQYF

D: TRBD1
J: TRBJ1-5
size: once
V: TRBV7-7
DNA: TGTGCCAGCAGCCCGTACGGGACAGGGATTAATCAGCCCCAGCATTTT
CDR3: CASSPYGTGINQPQHF

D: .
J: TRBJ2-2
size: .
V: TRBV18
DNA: TGTGCCAGCTCACCGAACGAAGTGCGAAACACCGGGGAGCTGTTTTTT
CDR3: CASSPNEVRNTGELFF

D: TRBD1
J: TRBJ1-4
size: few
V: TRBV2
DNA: TGTGCCAGCAAAGGGGACAGCAATGAAAAACTGTTTTTT
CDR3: CASKGDSNEKLFF

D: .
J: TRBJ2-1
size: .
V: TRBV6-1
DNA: TGTGCCAGCAGTGAAACGGCAGCTTATGAGCAGTTCTTC
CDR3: CASSETAAYEQFF

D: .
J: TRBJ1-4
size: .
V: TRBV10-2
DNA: TGCGCCAGCAGTGGGTTAAGGAGTAATGAAAAACTGTTTTTT
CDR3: CASSGLRSNEKLFF

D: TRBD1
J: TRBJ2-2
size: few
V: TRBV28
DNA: TGTGCCAGCAGACAGGGGGGCGGGGAGCTGTTTTTT
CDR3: CASRQGGGELFF

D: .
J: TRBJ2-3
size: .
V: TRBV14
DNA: TGTGCCAGCAGCCAGTTCATCGTATCGGAATTCACAGATACGCAGTATTTT
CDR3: CASSQFIVSEFTDTQYF

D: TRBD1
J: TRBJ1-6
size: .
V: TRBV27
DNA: TGTGCCAGCAGTCAAAAACAGGGGACAGACAATTCACCCCTCCACTTT
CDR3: CASSQKQGTDNSPLHF

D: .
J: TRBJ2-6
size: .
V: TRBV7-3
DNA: TGTGCCAGCAGCTTGTCAGGGAGGGGGCTCTCTGGGGCCAACGTCCTGACTTTC
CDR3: CASSLSGRGLSGANVLTF

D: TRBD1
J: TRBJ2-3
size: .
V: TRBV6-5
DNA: TGTGCCAGCAGAAAGGGACAGGCAGGGGATACGCAGTATTTT
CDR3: CASRKGQAGDTQYF

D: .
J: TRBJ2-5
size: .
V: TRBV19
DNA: TGTGCCAGTAGCACTTCGGGCAGACAAGAGACCCAGTACTTC
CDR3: CASSTSGRQETQYF

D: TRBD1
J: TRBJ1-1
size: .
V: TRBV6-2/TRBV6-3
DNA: TGTGCCAGCAGTTACTCCTCAGGGGACAGGAAACCCCTAAGAGACACTGAAGCTTTCTTT
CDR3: CASSYSSGDRKPLRDTEAFF

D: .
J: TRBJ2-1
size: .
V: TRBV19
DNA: TGTGCCAGTAGAAGAGAGAGCTTCAGTGTGGACAATGAGCAGTTCTTC
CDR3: CASRRESFSVDNEQFF

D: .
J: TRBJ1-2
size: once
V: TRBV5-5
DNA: TGTGCCAGCAGCTTTGTTAGAAGGGAATGGAACGATGGCTACACCTTC
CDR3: CASSFVRREWNDGYTF

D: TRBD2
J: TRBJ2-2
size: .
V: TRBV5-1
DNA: TGCGCCACCGGTAGCGGGGGGGCCGAGTTTACCGGGGAGCTGTTTTTT
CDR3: CATGSGGAEFTGELFF

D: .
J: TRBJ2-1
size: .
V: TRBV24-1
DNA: TGTGCCACCAGTGCCCGGACTTACAATGAGCAGTTCTTC
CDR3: CATSARTYNEQFF

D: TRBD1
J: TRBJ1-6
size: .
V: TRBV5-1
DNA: TGCGCCAGCAGCTTGGATGGGACAGGCCTTAATTCACCCCTCCACTTT
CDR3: CASSLDGTGLNSPLHF

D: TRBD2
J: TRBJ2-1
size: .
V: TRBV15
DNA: TGTGCCACCAGCAGAGAGGGCCTGGGGACTAGCGGGAGGGCCTCCTACAATGAGCAGTTCTTC
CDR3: CATSREGLGTSGRASYNEQFF

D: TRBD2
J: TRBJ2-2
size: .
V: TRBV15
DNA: TGTGCCACCAGCAGAGCGGGGGGGCCTGGGGAGCTGTTTTTT
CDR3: CATSRAGGPGELFF

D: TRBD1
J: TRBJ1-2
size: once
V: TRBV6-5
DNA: TGTGCCAGCAGTTACGCAGGGGGAAATGGCTACACCTTC
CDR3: CASSYAGGNGYTF

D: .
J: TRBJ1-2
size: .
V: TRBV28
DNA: TGTGCCAGCAGTCCAGCTGACACCTTCTATGGCTACACCTTC
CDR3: CASSPADTFYGYTF